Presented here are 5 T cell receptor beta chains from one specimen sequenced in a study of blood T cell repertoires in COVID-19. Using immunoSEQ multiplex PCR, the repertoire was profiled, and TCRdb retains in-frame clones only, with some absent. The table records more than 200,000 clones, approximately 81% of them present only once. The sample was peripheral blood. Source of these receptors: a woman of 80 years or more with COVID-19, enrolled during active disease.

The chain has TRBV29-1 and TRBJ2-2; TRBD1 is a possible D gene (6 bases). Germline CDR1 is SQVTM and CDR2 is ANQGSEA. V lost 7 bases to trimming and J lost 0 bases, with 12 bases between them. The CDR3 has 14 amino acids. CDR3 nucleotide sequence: TGCAGCGCCCTTCGGACAGCGAACACCGGGGAGCTGTTTTTT. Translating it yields CSALRTANTGELFF.

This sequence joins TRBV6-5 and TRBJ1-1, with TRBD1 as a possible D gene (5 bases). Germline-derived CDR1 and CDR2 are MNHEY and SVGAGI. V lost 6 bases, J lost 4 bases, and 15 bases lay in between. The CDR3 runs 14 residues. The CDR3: CASRQHRGSTEAFF. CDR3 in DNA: TGTGCCAGCAGACAGCATAGGGGTAGCACTGAAGCTTTCTTT.

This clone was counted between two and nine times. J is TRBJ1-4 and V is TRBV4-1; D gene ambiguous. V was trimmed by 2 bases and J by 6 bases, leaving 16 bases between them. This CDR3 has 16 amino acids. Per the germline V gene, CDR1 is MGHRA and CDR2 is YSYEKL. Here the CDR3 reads CASSQLGDTLYEKLFF. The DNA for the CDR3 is TGCGCCAGCAGCCAACTGGGAGACACACTTTATGAAAAACTGTTTTTT.

CDR3 residues: CASSRGLGAFF. The CDR3 coding sequence is TGTGCCAGCAGTAGGGGACTTGGAGCTTTCTTT. The chain uses TRBV2 and TRBJ1-1, with a weak D call TRBD1 (5 bases). Germline values: CDR1 SNHLY, CDR2 FYNNEI. Trimming removed 5 bases at V and 10 bases at J, with 11 bases between. The length of the CDR3 is 11 residues.

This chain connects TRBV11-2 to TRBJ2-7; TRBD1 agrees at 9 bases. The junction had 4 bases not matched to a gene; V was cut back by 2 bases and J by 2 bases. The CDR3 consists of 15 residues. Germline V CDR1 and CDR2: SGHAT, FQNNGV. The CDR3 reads CASSLNRQGAYEQYV. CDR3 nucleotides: TGTGCCAGCAGCTTAAACCGACAGGGGGCCTACGAGCAGTACGTC.